These 12 T cell receptor beta chains were sequenced from one sample in a study of shared clonotypes between healthy human individuals (dated by TCRdb to the early 2020s). The protocol used for the library was the immunoSEQ multiplex PCR assay. TCRdb holds this immuneACCESS table with in-frame rearrangements only. Some clones are missing; in checked studies, unresolved V genes explain under half, and the rest has no known cause. The sample profile shows around 1.5 million clones; 95% to 99% of them were found once. 0.4% to 0.45% of the sample is taken by the ten largest. The sample taken for sequencing was naive CD4+ T cells sorted from blood. The sample's cell subset or site label, in plain terms: CD45RA+ positively selected. Every receptor here comes from a man aged 25-45 years in good health.

This chain uses TRBV6-1 with TRBJ2-7; 8 nucleotides agree with TRBD2. This CDR3 is 14 amino acids long. Germline V gives CDR1 MNHNS, CDR2 SASEGT. V lost 6 bases and J lost 3; bases outside the gene matches: 7. The CDR3 nucleotides are TGTGCCAGCAGCGGGGCGGGAGGACACTACGAGCAGTACTTC. Amino acid sequence: CASSGAGGHYEQYF.

The chain combines TRBV18 with TRBJ2-6, with D unresolved. V lost 3 bases and J lost 0, with 9 bases in between. This CDR3 has 16 amino acids. Germline-derived CDR1 and CDR2 are KGHSH and LQKENI. The CDR3 DNA is TGTGCCAGCTCACCCCCCGGGCTCTCTGGGGCCAACGTCCTGACTTTC. Encoded protein: CASSPPGLSGANVLTF. Filled out from reference TRBV18 and TRBJ2-6, the complete variable domain reads NAGVMQNPRHLVRRRGQEARLRCSPMKGHSHVYWYRQLPEEGLKFMVYLQKENIIDESGMPKERFSAEFPKEGPSILRIQQVVRGDSAAYFCASSPPGLSGANVLTFGAGSRLTVL.

CDR3 sequence: CAWRGTASTEAFF. In DNA form, the CDR3 reads TGTGCCTGGCGAGGGACAGCCAGCACTGAAGCTTTCTTT. J is TRBJ1-1 and V is TRBV30; 7 positions match TRBD1. Germline-derived CDR1 and CDR2 are GTSNPN and SVGIG (reference sequence). V lost 5 bases to trimming and J lost 4 bases; unmatched junction nucleotides: 7. The CDR3 contains 13 residues.

The CDR3 protein is CASSPPVGLQYF. The CDR3 DNA reads as TGTGCCAGCTCACCACCGGTTGGCCTGCAGTACTTC. The V gene is TRBV18, the J gene TRBJ2-7; D gene ambiguous. The ends were cut back, 0 bases at V and 9 bases at J, with 9 bases in the middle. Per the germline V gene, CDR1 is KGHSH and CDR2 is LQKENI. This CDR3 spans 12 amino acids.

The chain employs TRBV5-1 and TRBJ2-7, with D perhaps matching TRBD1 (6 bases). There are 15 residues in the CDR3. The V gene's germline CDR1 is SGHRS and CDR2 YFSETQ. V was clipped by 4 bases and J by 1 base, with 15 bases between them. The CDR3, as DNA: TGCGCCAGCAGCCGATTACAACAGGGTTCCTACGAGCAGTACTTC. This gives the protein CASSRLQQGSYEQYF. Using reference TRBV5-1 and TRBJ2-7 for the parts outside the CDR3, the full variable domain is KAGVTQTPRYLIKTRGQQVTLSCSPISGHRSVSWYQQTPGQGLQFLFEYFSETQRNKGNFPGRFSGRQFSNSRSEMNVSTLELGDSALYLCASSRLQQGSYEQYFGPGTRLTVT.

The rearrangement uses TRBV5-1 and TRBJ2-1; the match to TRBD2 covers 13 bases. The CDR3 loop spans 16 amino acids. Germline CDR1 is SGHRS and CDR2 is YFSETQ. J lost 6 bases, V lost 4 bases, and 7 bases had no gene match. The CDR3 DNA sequence: TGCGCCAGCAGCCTCGTGGGACTAGCGGGATTCAATGAGCAGTTCTTC. It yields the protein CASSLVGLAGFNEQFF.

This chain joins TRBV7-6 and TRBJ2-3; TRBD2 matches at 11 bases. The CDR3 runs 17 residues. V lost 2 bases to trimming and J lost 4 bases; unmatched junction nucleotides: 8. The germline CDR1 and CDR2 sequences are SGHVS and FNYEAQ. CDR3: CASSLPKLAGVADTQYF. DNA of the CDR3: TGTGCCAGCAGCTTACCCAAACTAGCGGGAGTGGCAGATACGCAGTATTTT.

This clone was detected once. Other DNA sequences in this specimen translate into the identical CDR3. This sequence joins TRBV18 and TRBJ2-7, with D possibly matching TRBD1 (5 bases). CDR3 length equals 14 residues. Germline V CDR1 and CDR2: KGHSH, LQKENI. V was pared by 2 bases and J by 0 bases, with 8 bases between. CDR3 bases: TGTGCCAGCTCACCAGACAGAAACTCCTACGAGCAGTACTTC. Its translation: CASSPDRNSYEQYF.

In this sample, this clone turned up once. Other DNA sequences of this sample code for an identical CDR3. The rearrangement joins TRBV5-1 to TRBJ2-7; the match to TRBD1 covers 9 bases. Germline assignment: CDR1 SGHRS and CDR2 YFSETQ. J was trimmed by 6 bases and V by 0 bases; bases with no gene match: 1. The CDR3 has 13 residues. The CDR3: CASSLVDRGEQYF. The CDR3, as DNA: TGCGCCAGCAGCTTGGTGGACAGGGGCGAGCAGTACTTC.

Concerning this clone itself: No DNA is shown, since the ends of the CDR3 on it are uncertain; the CDR3 is the one TCRdb lists. The rearrangement links TRBV5-8 to TRBJ1-4. Counting both end residues, the CDR3 totals 17 amino acids. From germline, CDR1 is SGHTS and CDR2 YDEGEE. CDR3 sequence: CASSLGRSGTILENCFF.

The V gene is TRBV29-1, the J gene TRBJ2-1, with 9 bases identical to TRBD1. Looked up from germline, CDR1 is SQVTM and CDR2 is ANQGSEA. The CDR3 extends over 15 amino acids. V gave up 3 bases and J gave up 9 bases; unmatched junction bases: 12. CDR3 DNA sequence: TGCAGCGTTGAGGCTCCGGACAGGGGACAAGGTGAGCAGTTCTTC. Protein product: CSVEAPDRGQGEQFF.

Here the CDR3 DNA reads TGCAGCGTTCTTCCTACGGGGTCTGAAGCTTTCTTT. The encoded protein is CSVLPTGSEAFF. V and J are TRBV29-1 and TRBJ1-1; D call uncertain. The CDR3 is 12 amino acids. With 5 bases removed from V and 6 bases from J, the gap between germline ends came to 13 bases. Germline V gene data show CDR1 as SQVTM and CDR2 as ANQGSEA.